This T cell receptor (beta chain) was sequenced for a study of Ad26.COV2.S vaccination and SARS-CoV-2 variants. Study as a whole: The study gave Ad26.COV2.S intramuscularly, once or twice 56 days apart. Findings and limits, study-wide: Possible underestimation of total T cell responses by the TCR breadth and depth analyses was noted.

CDR1 is KGHSH, CDR2 LQKENI, per germline. This CDR3 spans 21 amino acids. V trimming: 1 base; J trimming: 4 bases; junction bases outside the gene matches: 19. Sequencing used immunoSEQ multiplex PCR; TCRdb keeps in-frame clones, though not all of them. The sample includes approximately 500,000 clones, about 83% of them seen just once. As for treatment: about 20 received Ad26.COV2.S at low or high dose, single or two shots; roughly five received placebo; per-sample allocation not given. The investigators took samples on day 63 after the first vaccine or placebo injection. In Boston, an adult donor aged 18-55 years took part. As concerns this clone: What it recognizes is unknown.

This TCR came from a person aged 18 to 59 who received the Ad26.COV2.S COVID-19 vaccine or a placebo. The source material was peripheral blood, sampled in a trial of Ad26.COV2.S vaccine versus placebo. V and J are TRBV18 and TRBJ2-7; 13 nucleotides agree with TRBD2. The CDR3 reads CASSPLFPTSGRDVSLYEQYF. DNA for the CDR3: TGTGCCAGCTCACCACTTTTCCCCACTAGCGGGAGGGACGTTTCACTGTACGAGCAGTACTTC. Based on the CDR3 plus reference TRBV18 and TRBJ2-7, the full variable domain is NAGVMQNPRHLVRRRGQEARLRCSPMKGHSHVYWYRQLPEEGLKFMVYLQKENIIDESGMPKERFSAEFPKEGPSILRIQQVVRGDSAAYFCASSPLFPTSGRDVSLYEQYFGPGTRLTVT.